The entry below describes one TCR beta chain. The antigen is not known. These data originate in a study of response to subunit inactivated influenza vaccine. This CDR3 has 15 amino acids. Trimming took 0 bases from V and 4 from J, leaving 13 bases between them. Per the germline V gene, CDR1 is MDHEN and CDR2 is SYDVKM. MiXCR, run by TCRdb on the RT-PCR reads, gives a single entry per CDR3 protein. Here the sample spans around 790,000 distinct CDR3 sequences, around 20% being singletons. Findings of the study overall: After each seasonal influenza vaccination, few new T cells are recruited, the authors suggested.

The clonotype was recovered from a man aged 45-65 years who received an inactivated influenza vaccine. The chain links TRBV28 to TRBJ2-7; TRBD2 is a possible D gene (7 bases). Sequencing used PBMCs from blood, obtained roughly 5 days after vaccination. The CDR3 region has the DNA TGTGCCAGCAGTTTATGGAAAGGGGGAGGGTACGAGCAGTACTTC. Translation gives CASSLWKGGGYEQYF. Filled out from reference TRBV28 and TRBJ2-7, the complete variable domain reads DVKVTQSSRYLVKRTGEKVFLECVQDMDHENMFWYRQDPGLGLRLIYFSYDVKMKEKGDIPEGYSVSREKKERFSLILESASTNQTSMYLCASSLWKGGGYEQYFGPGTRLTVT.